This T cell receptor (beta chain) appears in the sequencing data of a study of cytomegalovirus exposure and HLA in healthy donors. Study results and caveats: Immune exposure information available was restricted to CMV serostatus.

Points on this clone: The target antigen is unknown.

PCR was performed using 60 Vbeta and 13 Jbeta primers. Sequencing was performed with immunoSEQ multiplex PCR; in TCRdb, only in-frame clones are kept and a portion is missing. In the table there are around 120,000 clones, roughly 80% of which are singletons. Germline V gives CDR1 MNHEY, CDR2 SMNVEV (reference sequence). The junction had 6 bases not matched to a gene; V was cut back by 5 bases and J by 1 base. The CDR3 totals 18 residues. Sequencing was done on a sample of PBMCs. This chain connects TRBV27 to TRBJ2-4, with 15 bases aligning to TRBD2. This clonotype was obtained from a man between 60 and 75 years old in good health and CMV-seropositive. The CDR3 coding sequence is TGTGCCAGCAGTCGGTGGACTAGCGGGGGGGCCGCCAAAAACATTCAGTACTTC. Translation gives CASSRWTSGGAAKNIQYF.